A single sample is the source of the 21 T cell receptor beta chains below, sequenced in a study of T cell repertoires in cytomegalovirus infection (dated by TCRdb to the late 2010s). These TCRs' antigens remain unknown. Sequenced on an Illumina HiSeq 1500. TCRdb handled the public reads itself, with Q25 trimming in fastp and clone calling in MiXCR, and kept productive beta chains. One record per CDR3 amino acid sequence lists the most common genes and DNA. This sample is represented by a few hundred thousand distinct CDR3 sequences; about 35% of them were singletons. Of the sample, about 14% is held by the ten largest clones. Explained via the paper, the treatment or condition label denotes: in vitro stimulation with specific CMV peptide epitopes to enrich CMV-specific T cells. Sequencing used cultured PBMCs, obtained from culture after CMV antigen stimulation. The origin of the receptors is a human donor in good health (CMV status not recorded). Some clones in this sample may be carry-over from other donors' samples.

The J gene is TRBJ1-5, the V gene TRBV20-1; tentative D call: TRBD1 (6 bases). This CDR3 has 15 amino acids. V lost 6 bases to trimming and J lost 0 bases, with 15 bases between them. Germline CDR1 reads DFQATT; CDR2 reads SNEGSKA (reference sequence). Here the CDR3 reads CSALRGTTSNQPQHF. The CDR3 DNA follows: TGCAGTGCGCTTAGGGGGACAACTAGCAATCAGCCCCAGCATTTT.

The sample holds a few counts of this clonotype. This CDR3 reads CASSEGWGTSGYHSGANVLTF. CDR3 DNA: TGTGCCAGCAGTGAAGGGTGGGGGACTAGCGGATATCACTCTGGGGCCAACGTCCTGACTTTC. The V gene is TRBV2, the J gene TRBJ2-6; 11 nucleotides align to TRBD2. The CDR3 spans 21 residues. Germline V lookup: CDR1 SNHLY, CDR2 FYNNEI. With V trimmed by 1 base and J by 0 bases, 11 bases remained unmatched.

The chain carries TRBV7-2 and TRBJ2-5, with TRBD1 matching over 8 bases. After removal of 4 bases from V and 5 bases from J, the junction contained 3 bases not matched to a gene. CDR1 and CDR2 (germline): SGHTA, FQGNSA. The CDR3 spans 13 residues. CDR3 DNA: TGTGCCAGCAGCTCACAGGGGGTGGAGACCCAGTACTTC. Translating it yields CASSSQGVETQYF.

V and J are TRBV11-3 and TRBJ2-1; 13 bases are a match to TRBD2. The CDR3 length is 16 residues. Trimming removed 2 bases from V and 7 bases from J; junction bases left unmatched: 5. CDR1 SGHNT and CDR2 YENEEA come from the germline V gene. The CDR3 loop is CASSLIRLAGGNEQFF. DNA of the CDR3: TGTGCCAGCAGCTTAATCCGACTAGCGGGAGGAAATGAGCAGTTCTTC.

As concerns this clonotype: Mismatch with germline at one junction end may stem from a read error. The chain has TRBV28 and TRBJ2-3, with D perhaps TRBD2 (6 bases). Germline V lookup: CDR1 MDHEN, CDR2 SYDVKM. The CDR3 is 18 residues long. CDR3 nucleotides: TGTGGCAGCAGTTTCGATAGGTGGCACGGGAGAGGCACAGATACGCAGTATTTT. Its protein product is CGSSFDRWHGRGTDTQYF.

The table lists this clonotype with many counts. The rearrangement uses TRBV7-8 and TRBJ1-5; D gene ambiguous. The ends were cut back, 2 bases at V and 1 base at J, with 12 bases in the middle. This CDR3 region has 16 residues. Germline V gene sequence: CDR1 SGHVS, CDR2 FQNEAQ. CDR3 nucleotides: TGTGCCAGCAGCTTATTGGGCAGGACGAGCAATCAGCCCCAGCATTTT. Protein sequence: CASSLLGRTSNQPQHF.

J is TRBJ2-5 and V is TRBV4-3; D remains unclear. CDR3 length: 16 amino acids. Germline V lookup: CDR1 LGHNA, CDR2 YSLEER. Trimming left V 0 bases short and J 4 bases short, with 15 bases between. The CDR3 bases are TGCGCCAGCAGCCAAGATCTGGCGGCAAATCTAGAGACCCAGTACTTC. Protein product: CASSQDLAANLETQYF.

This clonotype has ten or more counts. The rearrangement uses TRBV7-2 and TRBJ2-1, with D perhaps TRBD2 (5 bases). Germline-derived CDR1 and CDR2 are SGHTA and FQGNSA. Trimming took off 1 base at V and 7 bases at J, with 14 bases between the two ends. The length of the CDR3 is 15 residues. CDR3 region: CASSLDRRGGNEQFF. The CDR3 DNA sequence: TGTGCCAGCAGCTTAGATAGGAGAGGCGGGAATGAGCAGTTCTTC.

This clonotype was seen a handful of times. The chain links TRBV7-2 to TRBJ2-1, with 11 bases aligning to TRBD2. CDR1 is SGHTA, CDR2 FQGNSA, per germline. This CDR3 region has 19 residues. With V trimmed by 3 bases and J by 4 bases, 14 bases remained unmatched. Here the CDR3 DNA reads TGTGCCAGCAGCTTCGACGTTAGTAGCGGGAGGGGTTTGTACAATGAGCAGTTCTTC. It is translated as CASSFDVSSGRGLYNEQFF.

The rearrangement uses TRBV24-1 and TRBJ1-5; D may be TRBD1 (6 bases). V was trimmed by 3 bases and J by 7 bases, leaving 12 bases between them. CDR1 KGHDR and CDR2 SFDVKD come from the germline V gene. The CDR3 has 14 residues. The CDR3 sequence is CATSDAGGGQPQHF. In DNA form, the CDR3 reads TGTGCCACCAGTGATGCCGGGGGGGGCCAGCCCCAGCATTTT.

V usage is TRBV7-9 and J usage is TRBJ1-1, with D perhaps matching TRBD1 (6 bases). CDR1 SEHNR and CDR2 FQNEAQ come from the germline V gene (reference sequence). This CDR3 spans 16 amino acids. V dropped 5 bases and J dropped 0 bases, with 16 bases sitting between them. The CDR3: CASSHRQVRMNTEAFF. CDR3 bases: TGTGCCAGCAGCCACCGACAGGTTCGCATGAACACTGAAGCTTTCTTT. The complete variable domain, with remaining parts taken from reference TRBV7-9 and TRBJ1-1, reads DTGVSQNPRHKITKRGQNVTFRCDPISEHNRLYWYRQTLGQGPEFLTYFQNEAQLEKSRLLSDRFSAERPKGSFSTLEIQRTEQGDSAMYLCASSHRQVRMNTEAFFGQGTRLTVV.

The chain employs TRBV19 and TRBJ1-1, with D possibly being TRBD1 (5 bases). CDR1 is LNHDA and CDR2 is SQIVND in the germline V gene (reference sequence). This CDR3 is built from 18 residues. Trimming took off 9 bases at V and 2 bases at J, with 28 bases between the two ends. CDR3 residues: CASQNSPWPGPLNTEAFF. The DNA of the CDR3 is TGTGCCAGCCAAAACAGTCCCTGGCCGGGACCGCTAAACACTGAAGCTTTCTTT.

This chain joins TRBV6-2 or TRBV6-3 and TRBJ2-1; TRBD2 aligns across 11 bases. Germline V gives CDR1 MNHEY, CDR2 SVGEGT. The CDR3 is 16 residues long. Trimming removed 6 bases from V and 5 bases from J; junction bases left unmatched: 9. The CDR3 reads CASSLYGTSGDNEQFF. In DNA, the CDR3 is TGTGCCAGCAGCCTTTACGGGACTAGCGGAGACAATGAGCAGTTCTTC.

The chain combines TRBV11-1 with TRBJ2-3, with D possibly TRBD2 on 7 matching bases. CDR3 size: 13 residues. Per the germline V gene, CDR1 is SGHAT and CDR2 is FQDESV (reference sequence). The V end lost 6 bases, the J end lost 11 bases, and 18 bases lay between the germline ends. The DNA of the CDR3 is TGTGCCAGCAGTCAGGGGAGGGCCTCAAGGCAGTATTTT. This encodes CASSQGRASRQYF.

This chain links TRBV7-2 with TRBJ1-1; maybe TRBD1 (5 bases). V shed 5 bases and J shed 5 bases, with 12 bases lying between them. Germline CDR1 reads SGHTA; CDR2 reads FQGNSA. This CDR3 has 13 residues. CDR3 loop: CASSRGGRTEAFF. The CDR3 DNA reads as TGTGCCAGCAGCCGGGGGGGTCGGACTGAAGCTTTCTTT. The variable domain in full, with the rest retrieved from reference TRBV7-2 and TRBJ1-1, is GAGVSQSPSNKVTEKGKDVELRCDPISGHTALYWYRQSLGQGLEFLIYFQGNSAPDKSGLPSDRFSAERTGGSVSTLTIQRTQQEDSAVYLCASSRGGRTEAFFGQGTRLTVV.

The DNA for the CDR3 is TGTGCCAGCAGTTTATCATCCGTTTATAATTCACCCCTCCACTTT. Amino acids: CASSLSSVYNSPLHF. This chain links TRBV27 with TRBJ1-6; no definite D call. CDR1 and CDR2 (germline): MNHEY, SMNVEV (reference sequence). The CDR3 length is 15 residues. V was pared by 0 bases and J by 4 bases, with 7 bases between.

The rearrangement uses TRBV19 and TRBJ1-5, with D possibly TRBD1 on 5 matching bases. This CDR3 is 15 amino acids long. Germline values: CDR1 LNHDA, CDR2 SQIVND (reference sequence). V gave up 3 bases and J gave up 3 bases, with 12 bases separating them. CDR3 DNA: TGTGCCAGTAGTATCTTCGGGGGGAACAATCAGCCCCAGCATTTT. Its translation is CASSIFGGNNQPQHF.

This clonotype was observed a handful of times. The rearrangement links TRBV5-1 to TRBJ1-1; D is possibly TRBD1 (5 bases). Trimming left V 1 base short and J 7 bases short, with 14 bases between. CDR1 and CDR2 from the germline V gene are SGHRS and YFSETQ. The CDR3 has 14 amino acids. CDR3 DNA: TGCGCCAGCAGCTTGTCTTGGGCGAGGGGTGAAGCTTTCTTT. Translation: CASSLSWARGEAFF.

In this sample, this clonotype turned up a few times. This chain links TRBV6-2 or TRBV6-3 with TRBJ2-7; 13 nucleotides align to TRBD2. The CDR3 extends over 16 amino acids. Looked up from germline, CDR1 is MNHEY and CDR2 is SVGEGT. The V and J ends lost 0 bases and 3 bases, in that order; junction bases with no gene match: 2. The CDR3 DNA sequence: TGTGCCAGCAGTTACTCGGGACTAGCGGGAAGCTACGAGCAGTACGTC. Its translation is CASSYSGLAGSYEQYV.

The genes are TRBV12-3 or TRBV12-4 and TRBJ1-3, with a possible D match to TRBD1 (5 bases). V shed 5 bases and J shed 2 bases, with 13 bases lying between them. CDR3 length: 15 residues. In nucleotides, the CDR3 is TGTGCCAGCAGTCCACCAGGGAACGCTGGAAACACCATATATTTT. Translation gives CASSPPGNAGNTIYF.

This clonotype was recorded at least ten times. CDR3 coding DNA: TGTGCCAGCAGCCACCTAACGGGCCCAAGCTCCTACGAGCAGTACTTC. Protein: CASSHLTGPSSYEQYF. The rearrangement joins TRBV7-6 to TRBJ2-7; D remains unclear. The CDR3 covers 16 residues. V lost 5 bases and J lost 0, with 17 bases in between. Per the germline V gene, CDR1 is SGHVS and CDR2 is FNYEAQ. The variable domain in full, with the rest retrieved from reference TRBV7-6 and TRBJ2-7, is GAGVSQSPRYKVTKRGQDVALRCDPISGHVSLYWYRQALGQGPEFLTYFNYEAQQDKSGLPNDRFSAERPEGSISTLTIQRTEQRDSAMYRCASSHLTGPSSYEQYFGPGTRLTVT.